This TCR beta chain comes out of a study of cytomegalovirus exposure and HLA in healthy donors. As for this clone: Its antigen is undetermined.

It was with 60 Vbeta and 13 Jbeta primers that the PCR ran. Assay used: immunoSEQ multiplex PCR; TCRdb lists only in-frame clones, some missing. Of about 130,000 clones listed, more than 80% are singletons. The CDR3 is made up of 13 amino acids. The V end lost 3 bases, the J end lost 3 bases, and 11 bases lay between the germline ends. Germline V gene data show CDR1 as GTSNPN and CDR2 as SVGIG (reference sequence). Notes on the study in general: With high specificity and sensitivity, the classifier reportedly diagnosed cytomegalovirus status.

Sequencing was performed on PBMCs. The sequence came from a man aged 40-50 years in good health and CMV-seronegative. The genes are TRBV30 and TRBJ1-1, with D possibly being TRBD1 (6 bases). The CDR3 reads CAWRRGGDTEAFF. CDR3 DNA sequence: TGTGCCTGGAGGAGGGGGGGGGACACTGAAGCTTTCTTT.